The clone carrying this T cell receptor beta chain was seen more than once but under ten times. Its antigen is as yet unknown. 5'RACE, which relied on constant-segment primers, yielded TCR alpha and TCR beta cDNA libraries carrying sample barcodes and UMIs. One entry per CDR3 protein, called by TCRdb with MiXCR from the 5' RACE reads. The sample yields 470,000 or so distinct CDR3 sequences, roughly 18% seen once. The sample belongs to a study of T-cell memory formation after mild COVID-19. In the study overall: Largely donor-specific TCR clusters were found.

Study-level findings and limits: Among clones contracting day 15 to 85, CD4/CD8 was balanced, whereas later expanders leaned CD4+. Cross-reactive memory apparently joined, as some responding clones appeared in pre-infection memory.

Sequenced material: PBMCs or a T cell subset sorted from them (not recorded which). The TCR was taken from an adult woman who had mild COVID-19 (a few samples of this study predate the infection). Cell type and time point are not known.

CDR3 loop: CSARSGLAGKGQGYNEQFF. As DNA, the CDR3 is TGCAGTGCTAGATCGGGACTAGCGGGGAAGGGCCAGGGGTACAATGAGCAGTTCTTC. The chain carries TRBV20-1 and TRBJ2-1; 13 bases align to TRBD2. This CDR3 has 19 residues. J was trimmed by 4 bases and V by 2 bases; bases with no gene match: 14. Germline V CDR1 and CDR2: DFQATT, SNEGSKA (reference sequence).